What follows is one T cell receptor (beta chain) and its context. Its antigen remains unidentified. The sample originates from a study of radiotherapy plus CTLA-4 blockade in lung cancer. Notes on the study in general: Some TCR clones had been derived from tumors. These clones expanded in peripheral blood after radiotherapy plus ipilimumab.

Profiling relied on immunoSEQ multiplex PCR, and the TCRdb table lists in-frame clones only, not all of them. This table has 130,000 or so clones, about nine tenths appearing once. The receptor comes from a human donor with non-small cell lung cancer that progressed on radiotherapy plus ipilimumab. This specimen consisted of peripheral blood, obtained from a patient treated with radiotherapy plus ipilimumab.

The CDR3 nucleotides read TGTGCCAGCAGCTCTAACCTCGTCTGGCGGGAGACCCAGTACTTC. It encodes CASSSNLVWRETQYF. The chain is built from TRBV7-8 and TRBJ2-5; D is undetermined. The V gene's germline CDR1 is SGHVS and CDR2 FQNEAQ. V lost 4 bases and J 5 bases, leaving 17 bases between the germline ends. CDR3 size: 15 residues.